These T cell receptor beta chains were read from a single sample in a study of shared clonotypes between healthy human individuals. Profiling relied on immunoSEQ multiplex PCR, and the TCRdb table lists in-frame clones only, not all of them. The table has around 1.9 million clones, approximately 92% seen once. Sequencing was done on a sample of naive CD8+ T cells from PBMCs. All receptors come from a man between 18 and 35 years old in good health. Some clones in this sample may be carry-over from other donors' samples. Each CDR3 is given with its conserved first and last residue. D genes are given only for firm matches. Size tells how often a clone was seen (once, few, many) or the class of an expanded clone, and some rows leave it out.

>TRBV9|.|TRBJ1-1|.
TGTGCCAGCAGCCCCGGGAGTGGTGAAGCTTTCTTT
CASSPGSGEAFF
>TRBV7-2|TRBD1|TRBJ2-3|.
TGTGCCAGCAGCTTATGGGGACAGGGAGGAGATACGCAGTATTTT
CASSLWGQGGDTQYF
>TRBV7-9|TRBD1|TRBJ2-7|.
TGTGCCAGCAGCTTATTCGGGACAGGGGGCTACGAGCAGTACTTC
CASSLFGTGGYEQYF
>TRBV7-9|.|TRBJ2-6|.
TGTGCCAGCAGCTTAGATCAGGGGACCTTTGGGGCCAACGTCCTGACTTTC
CASSLDQGTFGANVLTF
>TRBV27|.|TRBJ2-5|.
TGTGCCAGCAGTTACATGAGGACAGCCCAAGAGACCCAGTACTTC
CASSYMRTAQETQYF
>TRBV27|TRBD2|TRBJ2-1|.
TGTGCCAGCACCTTCGGGCTAGCGGACTACAATGAGCAGTTCTTC
CASTFGLADYNEQFF
>TRBV7-3|TRBD2|TRBJ2-2|.
TGTGCCAGCAGCCCTACTAGCGGGAGCGGCTGGGAGCTGTTTTTT
CASSPTSGSGWELFF
>TRBV6-4|TRBD2|TRBJ2-3|once
TGTGCCAGCAGTGAAGAAGGCGGGAGTCATACAGATACGCAGTATTTT
CASSEEGGSHTDTQYF
>TRBV27|.|TRBJ2-2|.
TGTGCCAGCAGTCCCCTGGTGGCGGGGGAGCTGTTTTTT
CASSPLVAGELFF
>TRBV5-6|.|TRBJ1-1|once
TGTGCCAGCAGCTTGGTTCCGGGGAACACTGAAGCTTTCTTT
CASSLVPGNTEAFF
>TRBV11-1|.|TRBJ2-7|.
TGTGCCAGCAGCTTCAGGGAGAGTCCCTACGAGCAGTACTTC
CASSFRESPYEQYF
>TRBV19|.|TRBJ2-2|.
TGTGCCAGTAGTATAGGGACAGCCGGGGAGCTGTTTTTT
CASSIGTAGELFF
>TRBV7-2|.|TRBJ2-2|.
TGTGCCAGCAGCTTAGGGCAGTTCACCGGGGAGCTGTTTTTT
CASSLGQFTGELFF
>TRBV9|TRBD2|TRBJ2-1|.
TGTGCCAGTACTAATAGCGGGATTTACAATGAGCAGTTCTTC
CASTNSGIYNEQFF
>TRBV11-2|.|TRBJ1-3|.
TGTGCCAGCAGCTCCAGGCAAAGCTCTGGAAACACCATATATTTT
CASSSRQSSGNTIYF
>TRBV7-9|.|TRBJ2-5|.
TGTGCCAGCAGCCCGTGGTTCGACAACCAAGAGACCCAGTACTTC
CASSPWFDNQETQYF
>TRBV5-1|TRBD1|TRBJ2-4|.
TGCGCCAGCAGCTTGGCCCAGGGGGCGATAAACATTCAGTACTTC
CASSLAQGAINIQYF
>TRBV5-4|.|TRBJ2-7|once
TGTGCCAGCAGCTTGGCCGGGTGGGAGCAGTACTTC
CASSLAGWEQYF
>TRBV4-1|.|TRBJ2-3|once
TGCGCCAGCAGCCCTATTGGGACACTTAGCACAGATACGCAGTATTTT
CASSPIGTLSTDTQYF
>TRBV18|TRBD1|TRBJ1-2|.
TGTGCCAGCTCACCACAGGGGGCGCGGTACTATGGCTACACCTTC
CASSPQGARYYGYTF
>TRBV7-9|TRBD1|TRBJ2-1|.
TGCACAGGGGGAACTCTGAGCTCCTACAATGAGCAGTTCTTC
CTGGTLSSYNEQFF
>TRBV4-1|.|TRBJ2-7|once
TGCGCCAGCAGCCAAGAGAGCCACAAAGGGCAGTACTTC
CASSQESHKGQYF
>TRBV27|TRBD1|TRBJ2-7|.
TGTGCCAGCAGCCATTCCCCCGGGACAGGGGTGAGGGAGCAGTACTTC
CASSHSPGTGVREQYF
>TRBV19|TRBD1|TRBJ2-7|.
TGTGCCAGTCGCTTCCGGGACAGTTCCTACGAGCAGTACTTC
CASRFRDSSYEQYF
>TRBV28|.|TRBJ2-1|.
TGTGCCAGCAGTCTTACCAAATCCGACCCGGATGAGCAGTTCTTC
CASSLTKSDPDEQFF
>TRBV25-1|.|TRBJ2-7|.
TGTGCCAGCAGGATGGGGAGGGGGGACTACGAGCAGTACTTC
CASRMGRGDYEQYF